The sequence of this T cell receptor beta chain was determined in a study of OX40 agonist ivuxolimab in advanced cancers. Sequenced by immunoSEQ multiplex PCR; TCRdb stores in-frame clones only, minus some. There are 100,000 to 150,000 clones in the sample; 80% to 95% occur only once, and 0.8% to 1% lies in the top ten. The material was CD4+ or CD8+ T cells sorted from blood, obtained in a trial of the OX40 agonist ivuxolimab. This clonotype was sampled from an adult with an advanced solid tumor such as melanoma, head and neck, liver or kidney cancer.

DNA for the CDR3: TGTGCCAGCAGCTTAGACGAGGGGGCCTGGAACACCATATATTTT. It yields the protein CASSLDEGAWNTIYF. The chain links TRBV7-2 to TRBJ1-3, with 7 bases matching TRBD1. The V and J ends lost 1 base and 7 bases, in that order; junction bases with no gene match: 7. The CDR3 consists of 15 residues. Germline CDR1 SGHTA, CDR2 FQGNSA.